The T cell receptor (beta chain) described here comes from a study of identical twins. MiXCR, applied by TCRdb to the 5' RACE reads, yields one record per CDR3 protein. The table includes about 890,000 distinct CDR3 sequences, more than 9% detected once. V gave up 4 bases and J gave up 1 base, with 14 bases separating them. The germline gives CDR1 KGHDR, CDR2 SFDVKD. The CDR3 has 16 amino acids. This clonotype was recorded a few times. This sample also appeared in a second study, on yellow fever vaccine responses in identical twins.

Input material: PBMCs. The receptor's source is a woman aged 18 to 35 in good health. This chain joins TRBV24-1 and TRBJ2-3; a possible D gene is TRBD2 (6 bases). The DNA for the CDR3 is TGTGCCACCAGTGACCCAGGGTCGGGGGGCACAGATACGCAGTATTTT. The encoded protein is CATSDPGSGGTDTQYF.